The 32 T cell receptor beta chains below were found in one sample sequenced in a study of T cells after yellow fever vaccination. TCRdb independently ran MiXCR on the 5' RACE reads; one entry per CDR3 protein. The sample includes approximately 610,000 distinct CDR3 sequences, about 15% seen only once; the top ten take approximately 15%. The source material was PBMCs, sampled 4 to 6 days after the first yellow fever vaccination. The receptors originated from a man younger than 30 who received the YFV17D yellow fever vaccine.

The genes are TRBV5-1 and TRBJ2-7; D gene ambiguous. The CDR3 extends over 13 amino acids. The germline V gene encodes CDR1 SGHRS and CDR2 YFSETQ. V lost 5 bases to trimming and J lost 2 bases, with 11 bases between them. This CDR3 is CASRDSGAYEQYF. Here the CDR3 DNA reads TGCGCCAGCAGAGACTCAGGAGCCTACGAGCAGTACTTC.

This clonotype came up a few times. V gene TRBV29-1 combines with J gene TRBJ2-1; tentative D call: TRBD2 (7 bases). Trimming stripped 5 bases from V and 2 bases from J, with 10 bases between. CDR1 and CDR2 from the germline V gene are SQVTM and ANQGSEA. The CDR3 has 13 amino acids. CDR3 coding DNA: TGCAGCGTTCGGGGGGCCCCCTACAATGAGCAGTTCTTC. Amino acids: CSVRGAPYNEQFF.

This rearrangement joins TRBV6-5 to TRBJ1-6; 7 positions agree with TRBD1. The CDR3 covers 15 residues. V was clipped by 7 bases and J by 5 bases; unmatched bases: 8. The V gene's germline CDR1 is MNHEY and CDR2 SVGAGI. DNA for the CDR3: TGTGCCAGCACCCACGGGACAGAAGATAATTCACCCCTCCACTTT. The encoded protein is CASTHGTEDNSPLHF.

A few counts support this clonotype. The chain couples TRBV30 to TRBJ1-2, with TRBD1 as a possible D gene (5 bases). Trimming shortened V by 2 bases and J by 6 bases, and 22 bases separated the two germline ends. Germline assignment: CDR1 GTSNPN and CDR2 SVGIG (reference sequence). This CDR3 spans 16 amino acids. CDR3 amino acids: CAWSPLGPGLLDGYTF. Here the CDR3 DNA reads TGTGCCTGGAGTCCTCTGGGGCCAGGGCTTTTGGATGGCTACACCTTC.

V usage is TRBV20-1 and J usage is TRBJ2-2; D call uncertain. Germline-derived CDR1 and CDR2 are DFQATT and SNEGSKA (reference sequence). CDR3 size: 16 residues. Trimming left V 4 bases short and J 0 bases short, with 15 bases between. The CDR3 region is CSATSLSTPNTGELFF. The CDR3 DNA follows: TGCAGTGCTACGTCGCTGAGTACGCCGAACACCGGGGAGCTGTTTTTT.

The CDR3 sequence: CASSLGGHGSPDTQYF. The CDR3 DNA reads TGTGCCAGCAGCTTAGGAGGGCACGGTAGTCCAGATACGCAGTATTTT. V gene TRBV11-2 combines with J gene TRBJ2-3; possible D gene TRBD2, 5 bases. The CDR3 loop spans 16 amino acids. Per germline, CDR1 SGHAT and CDR2 FQNNGV. V lost 1 base to trimming and J lost 4 bases, with 15 bases between them.

This clonotype was observed a few times. The V gene is TRBV7-6, the J gene TRBJ2-2; 9 bases fit TRBD2. In germline, CDR1 is SGHVS, CDR2 FNYEAQ. Unmatched junction bases numbered 7, after V lost 1 base and J lost 7 bases. The CDR3 runs to 16 residues. The CDR3, as DNA: TGTGCCAGCAGCTTAGAGAAGACTAGCGGACTCGGGGAGCTGTTTTTT. The encoded protein is CASSLEKTSGLGELFF.

This clonotype was detected a few times. The rearrangement links TRBV12-3 or TRBV12-4 to TRBJ2-1; D remains ambiguous. Trimming took 7 bases from V and 3 from J, leaving 10 bases between them. The CDR3 loop spans 13 amino acids. CDR3 nucleotides: TGTGCCAGCACCCCCAGGTTCTACAATGAGCAGTTCTTC. Its translation is CASTPRFYNEQFF.

This clonotype has just a few counts. The V gene is TRBV12-3 or TRBV12-4, the J gene TRBJ2-3; 10 positions agree with TRBD2. The CDR3 totals 15 residues. With V trimmed by 5 bases and J by 2 bases, 4 bases remained unmatched. This chain's CDR3 is CASSEGLAYTDTQYF. The CDR3 coding sequence is TGTGCCAGCAGTGAGGGACTAGCGTACACAGATACGCAGTATTTT.

The chain carries TRBV6-1 and TRBJ2-3; 9 bases are a match to TRBD1. This CDR3 region has 14 residues. The V segment lost 6 bases and the J segment 4 bases; nucleotides outside the gene matches: 5. Per germline, CDR1 MNHNS and CDR2 SASEGT. The CDR3 bases are TGTGCCAGCAGACGAGACAGGGGGGCAGATACGCAGTATTTT. Its translation: CASRRDRGADTQYF.

The J gene is TRBJ1-3, the V gene TRBV7-2; D gene uncertain. The CDR3 runs 16 residues. Germline V gives CDR1 SGHTA, CDR2 FQGNSA. The V end lost 5 bases, the J end lost 2 bases, and 16 bases lay between the germline ends. The CDR3 spells CASSHPLDTAGNTIYF. The CDR3 DNA sequence: TGTGCCAGCAGCCACCCCTTAGACACCGCTGGAAACACCATATATTTT.

In DNA form, the CDR3 reads TGCGCCAGCAGCCCGGGACAGGGGGCTACGGCTTTCTTT. It yields the protein CASSPGQGATAFF. V gene TRBV5-1 combines with J gene TRBJ1-1; TRBD1 matches at 12 bases. This CDR3 comprises 13 residues. V shed 4 bases, J shed 11 bases, and the junction held 6 bases outside the gene matches. CDR1 SGHRS and CDR2 YFSETQ come from the germline V gene.

The V gene is TRBV19, the J gene TRBJ2-3, with D possibly being TRBD2 (7 bases). The CDR3 is 16 amino acids. The germline CDR1 and CDR2 sequences are LNHDA and SQIVND (reference sequence). Trimming left V 5 bases short and J 0 bases short, with 15 bases between. The CDR3 sequence: CASSASGGYSTDTQYF. The CDR3 nucleotides read TGTGCCAGTAGTGCCTCGGGGGGCTATAGCACAGATACGCAGTATTTT.

This clonotype was seen many times. The V call is TRBV12-3 or TRBV12-4, the J call TRBJ1-1; D is undetermined. V lost 11 bases to trimming and J lost 1 base, with 14 bases between them. This CDR3 has 13 amino acids. CDR3 coding DNA: TGTGCCTGTTCGATAGTGGGGAACACTGAAGCTTTCTTT. This encodes CACSIVGNTEAFF.

This clonotype was detected a few times. The V call is TRBV18, the J call TRBJ2-7; 8 nucleotides agree with TRBD2. J was trimmed by 3 bases and V by 0 bases; bases with no gene match: 1. Looked up from germline, CDR1 is KGHSH and CDR2 is LQKENI. CDR3 length equals 14 residues. CDR3 coding DNA: TGTGCCAGCTCACCACCCGGGGGGGTCTACGAGCAGTACTTC. Residues: CASSPPGGVYEQYF.

In this sample, this clonotype turned up a few times. This chain joins TRBV7-2 and TRBJ2-7, with TRBD1 as a possible D gene (5 bases). CDR1 is SGHTA and CDR2 is FQGNSA in the germline V gene. CDR3 length: 15 amino acids. V was clipped by 2 bases and J by 0 bases, with 11 bases between them. The CDR3 region is CASSLQGPYSYEQYF. In nucleotides, the CDR3 is TGTGCCAGCAGCTTACAGGGTCCTTACTCCTACGAGCAGTACTTC.

This clonotype was detected ten times or more. The chain links TRBV7-2 to TRBJ1-4, with 7 bases lining up with TRBD1. The germline CDR1 and CDR2 sequences are SGHTA and FQGNSA. The CDR3 contains 16 residues. Trimming cost V 3 bases and J 7 bases; bases outside gene matches: 11. The CDR3 spells CASSLQGGGMVEKLFF. The CDR3 coding sequence is TGTGCCAGCAGCTTGCAAGGGGGCGGGATGGTTGAAAAACTGTTTTTT.

This chain uses TRBV19 with TRBJ1-5; no definite D call. Deletions cut 7 bases from V and 0 bases from J, with 10 bases between. There are 14 residues in the CDR3. CDR1 and CDR2 from the germline V gene are LNHDA and SQIVND (reference sequence). CDR3 DNA: TGTGCCAGTATCACGGCTTATAGCAATCAGCCCCAGCATTTT. Translating it yields CASITAYSNQPQHF.

This CDR3 is CASSWRGTAENYGYTF. The CDR3 DNA is TGCGCCAGCAGCTGGAGGGGGACAGCGGAAAACTATGGCTACACCTTC. V and J are TRBV5-1 and TRBJ1-2, with TRBD1 identical over 7 bases. The CDR3 totals 16 residues. Per germline, CDR1 SGHRS and CDR2 YFSETQ. J lost 2 bases, V lost 3 bases, and 10 bases had no gene match.

A few counts support this clonotype. The gene calls are TRBV6-1 and TRBJ1-2; 9 bases align to TRBD1. Trimming at V came to 1 base and at J to 7 bases, leaving 1 base not matched to a gene. In germline, CDR1 is MNHNS, CDR2 SASEGT. The CDR3 extends over 13 amino acids. In DNA form, the CDR3 reads TGTGCCAGCAGTGAAGGGACAGGGGCTGGCTACACCTTC. Its translation is CASSEGTGAGYTF.

V usage is TRBV6-5 and J usage is TRBJ1-2; D not resolved. V gave up 4 bases and J gave up 4 bases, with 13 bases separating them. The CDR3 covers 14 residues. The germline V gene has CDR1 MNHEY and CDR2 SVGAGI. The CDR3 loop reads CASSLGTSGYGYTF. The CDR3 DNA sequence: TGTGCCAGCAGTTTAGGAACAAGCGGCTATGGCTACACCTTC.

This clonotype appeared a few times. The chain carries TRBV7-2 and TRBJ1-6; D is ambiguous. The CDR3 covers 15 residues. Deletions cut 1 base from V and 8 bases from J, with 12 bases between. Germline values: CDR1 SGHTA, CDR2 FQGNSA. CDR3 residues: CASSLVGQTHSPLHF. The CDR3, as DNA: TGTGCCAGCAGCTTAGTTGGGCAGACACATTCACCCCTCCACTTT.

The CDR3 loop reads CASSQDITYMNTEAFF. CDR3 coding DNA: TGCGCCAGCAGCCAAGATATTACTTACATGAACACTGAAGCTTTCTTT. This rearrangement joins TRBV4-1 to TRBJ1-1; D gene ambiguous. The CDR3 loop spans 16 amino acids. CDR1 MGHRA and CDR2 YSYEKL come from the germline V gene. Between the trimmed V and J ends, which lost 0 bases and 0 bases, there was a span of 11 bases.

This clonotype was recorded a few times. This sequence joins TRBV3-1 and TRBJ1-1; D call uncertain. CDR1 LGHDT and CDR2 YNNKEL come from the germline V gene (reference sequence). This CDR3 is built from 16 residues. V was shortened by 1 base and J by 0 bases, with 12 bases between the two germline ends. In DNA, the CDR3 is TGTGCCAGCAGCCAAGGGCTAGGATCCATGAACACTGAAGCTTTCTTT. This translates into CASSQGLGSMNTEAFF.

This chain links TRBV4-3 with TRBJ2-6; tentatively, D is TRBD2 (6 bases). The ends were cut back, 1 base at V and 4 bases at J, with 14 bases in the middle. Germline V CDR1 and CDR2: LGHNA, YSLEER. The CDR3 has 17 amino acids. This chain's CDR3 is CASSQAPGRWGANVLTF. The DNA of the CDR3 is TGCGCCAGCAGCCAAGCCCCCGGGAGATGGGGGGCCAACGTCCTGACTTTC.

This chain links TRBV20-1 with TRBJ2-5; D call uncertain. This CDR3 is 12 amino acids long. Germline-derived CDR1 and CDR2 are DFQATT and SNEGSKA (reference sequence). V was clipped by 3 bases and J by 4 bases, with 9 bases between them. CDR3 nucleotide sequence: TGCAGTGCTAGTCGCGGTCGAGAGACCCAGTACTTC. This gives the protein CSASRGRETQYF.

This clonotype showed up just a few times. V and J are TRBV5-1 and TRBJ2-7; D is possibly TRBD2 (5 bases). This CDR3 has 12 residues. Trimming removed 5 bases from V and 3 bases from J, with 9 bases in between. Germline CDR1 SGHRS, CDR2 YFSETQ. The CDR3 bases are TGCGCCAGCAGTATAGACTACTACGAGCAGTACTTC. This codes for CASSIDYYEQYF. Full variable domain (rest looked up from reference TRBV5-1 and TRBJ2-7): KAGVTQTPRYLIKTRGQQVTLSCSPISGHRSVSWYQQTPGQGLQFLFEYFSETQRNKGNFPGRFSGRQFSNSRSEMNVSTLELGDSALYLCASSIDYYEQYFGPGTRLTVT.

The rearrangement links TRBV7-2 to TRBJ2-5, with D possibly TRBD1 on 6 matching bases. Germline assignment: CDR1 SGHTA and CDR2 FQGNSA. With 6 bases removed from V and 5 bases from J, the gap between germline ends came to 13 bases. The CDR3 has 13 residues. The CDR3 protein is CASRSTGRETQYF. CDR3 nucleotides: TGTGCCAGCAGGTCTACAGGGCGGGAGACCCAGTACTTC.

In this sample, this clonotype turned up a few times. The chain uses TRBV10-3 and TRBJ1-2; a weak D match, TRBD1 (5 bases). The CDR3 sequence is 12 residues long. The V end was cut by 6 bases, the J end by 6 bases, with 11 bases between. Germline assignment: CDR1 ENHRY and CDR2 SYGVKD. The CDR3 bases are TGTGCCATCAGCCTAGGGGTGGATGGCTACACCTTC. Amino acids: CAISLGVDGYTF.

V usage is TRBV6-1 and J usage is TRBJ2-4; D remains ambiguous. V shed 10 bases and J shed 0 bases, with 13 bases lying between them. Looked up from germline, CDR1 is MNHNS and CDR2 is SASEGT. This CDR3 has 14 residues. The CDR3 region has the DNA TGTGCCACCACTGGGGTACTAGCCAAAAACATTCAGTACTTC. Translation: CATTGVLAKNIQYF.

In its sample, this clonotype was seen a few times. The chain's CDR3 is CASSLLMEASGGSTDTQYF. DNA of the CDR3: TGTGCCAGCAGTTTGCTGATGGAGGCTAGCGGGGGGTCCACAGATACGCAGTATTTT. The rearrangement uses TRBV28 and TRBJ2-3; 11 bases fit TRBD2. This CDR3 is built from 19 residues. Germline V gives CDR1 MDHEN, CDR2 SYDVKM. V gave up 3 bases and J gave up 2 bases; unmatched junction bases: 13.

This clonotype occurred a few times. The chain combines TRBV6-5 with TRBJ1-4; D unresolved. CDR1 MNHEY and CDR2 SVGAGI come from the germline V gene. The V end was cut by 7 bases, the J end by 8 bases, with 11 bases between. This CDR3 region has 12 residues. CDR3 sequence: CASNGSREKLFF. In DNA, the CDR3 is TGTGCCAGCAACGGATCGAGAGAAAAACTGTTTTTT.